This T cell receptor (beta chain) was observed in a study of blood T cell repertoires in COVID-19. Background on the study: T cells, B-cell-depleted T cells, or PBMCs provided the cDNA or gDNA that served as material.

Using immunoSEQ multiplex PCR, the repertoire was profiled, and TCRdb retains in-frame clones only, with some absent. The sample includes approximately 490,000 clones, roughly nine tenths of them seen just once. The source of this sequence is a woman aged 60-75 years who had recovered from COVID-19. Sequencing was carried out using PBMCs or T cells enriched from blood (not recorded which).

CDR3 DNA sequence: TGTGCCAGCAGCATCTACCGGGACACTGAAGCTTTCTTT. Residues: CASSIYRDTEAFF. This chain uses TRBV14 with TRBJ1-1; D is uncertain. This CDR3 has 13 residues. Germline V gene data show CDR1 as SGHDN and CDR2 as FVKESK. The germline V and J ends were trimmed by 5 bases and 3 bases, with 10 bases remaining between them.